This entry concerns a single T cell receptor (beta chain). The protocol was immunoSEQ multiplex PCR, while the TCRdb copy is restricted to in-frame clones and leaves out a portion. In the table there are under 80,000 clones, about 82% of which are singletons. Trimming stripped 3 bases from V and 1 base from J, with 6 bases between. Looked up from germline, CDR1 is MDHEN and CDR2 is SYDVKM. The CDR3 covers 13 residues. This sample is drawn from a study of blood T cell repertoires in COVID-19. In the study overall: Samples representing acute and convalescent COVID-19 were sourced from the United States, Italy and Spain. Sources were T cells, B-cell-depleted T cells, or PBMCs; the material itself was cDNA or gDNA.

The chain recombines TRBV28 with TRBJ1-1; D unclear. The sequencing input was peripheral blood. The clonotype comes from a human donor in a cohort sampled during active COVID-19. The CDR3 DNA follows: TGTGCCAGCAGTTTGCGTGGGAACACTGAAGCTTTCTTT. Protein sequence: CASSLRGNTEAFF.